This T cell receptor beta chain came from a study of T cell responses to AZD1222 COVID-19 vaccine. Findings of the study overall: Donor demographics were predominantly white British with a female majority; clonal diversity may be underestimated. CD4 TCRs linked to vaccination spanned spike, dominating at 160-218 and 743-854.

Pooled together were second doses at about 4 or about 12 weeks. Data came from immunoSEQ multiplex PCR; TCRdb stores just in-frame clones and leaves some out. Here the sample spans about 77,000 clones, 92% being singletons. With regard to this clone: The antigen remains unidentified.

This TCR came from an adult who received the AZD1222 COVID-19 vaccine. Sequenced material: peripheral blood, taken 28 days after the second AZD1222 dose.

The CDR3 DNA follows: TGTGCCAGCAGCCGGGGGATAACCGGGGAGCTGTTTTTT. Amino acid sequence: CASSRGITGELFF. The chain links TRBV6-2 or TRBV6-3 to TRBJ2-2, with D maybe TRBD2 (6 bases). V was clipped by 6 bases and J by 5 bases, with 10 bases between them. The CDR3 has 13 amino acids. Per the germline V gene, CDR1 is MNHEY and CDR2 is SVGEGT.